These 19 T cell receptor beta chains were sequenced from one sample in a study of blood T cell repertoires in COVID-19. The repertoire was sequenced with immunoSEQ multiplex PCR; TCRdb's copy has only in-frame clones and lacks some. The sample has about 180,000 clones, around 88% seen once; the top ten hold 7% to 10%. Sample: PBMCs or T cells enriched from blood (not recorded which). The receptors come from a woman aged 30 to 39 who had recovered from COVID-19.

Regarding this clone: The sample carries other DNA sequences with the same CDR3. The chain combines TRBV2 with TRBJ1-1; 7 positions agree with TRBD1. The CDR3 totals 13 residues. From germline, CDR1 is SNHLY and CDR2 FYNNEI. After removal of 5 bases from V and 2 bases from J, the junction contained 2 bases not matched to a gene. The CDR3 region has the DNA TGTGCCAGCAGTCAGGGGGAAAACACTGAAGCTTTCTTT. As protein: CASSQGENTEAFF. The entire variable domain, with the rest obtained from reference TRBV2 and TRBJ1-1, is as follows: EPEVTQTPSHQVTQMGQEVILRCVPISNHLYFYWYRQILGQKVEFLVSFYNNEISEKSEIFDDQFSVERPDGSNFTLKIRSTKLEDSAMYFCASSQGENTEAFFGQGTRLTVV.

The V and J genes are TRBV5-1 and TRBJ1-2, with 8 bases identical to TRBD1. J lost 7 bases, V lost 0 bases, and 5 bases had no gene match. Germline V CDR1 and CDR2: SGHRS, YFSETQ. The CDR3 runs to 14 residues. The DNA for the CDR3 is TGCGCCAGCAGCTTGGAAGTGACAGGGGTTGGCTACACCTTC. Its translation is CASSLEVTGVGYTF.

V usage is TRBV2 and J usage is TRBJ1-5; TRBD1 agrees at 7 bases. Looked up from germline, CDR1 is SNHLY and CDR2 is FYNNEI. V trimming: 8 bases; J trimming: 3 bases; junction bases outside the gene matches: 10. The CDR3 contains 15 residues. CDR3 sequence (DNA): TGTGCCAGCGGGCCGGGACAGAGTAACAATCAGCCCCAGCATTTT. This gives the protein CASGPGQSNNQPQHF.

The chain joins TRBV7-3 to TRBJ2-7; 8 nucleotides match TRBD1. Germline CDR1 reads SGHTA; CDR2 reads FQGTGA. V dropped 5 bases and J dropped 6; count of bases not matched to a gene: 6. The CDR3 extends over 13 amino acids. Here the CDR3 DNA reads TGTGCCAGCAGCCCCGGACAGGGTTTCGAGCAGTACTTC. Its translation is CASSPGQGFEQYF.

CDR3 sequence: CASSEGIGKGARYGYTF. CDR3 DNA: TGTGCCAGCAGTGAAGGGATTGGGAAAGGGGCGAGGTATGGCTACACCTTC. V and J are TRBV6-1 and TRBJ1-2; a possible D gene is TRBD1 (5 bases). CDR1 and CDR2 (germline): MNHNS, SASEGT. The CDR3 covers 17 residues. V was trimmed by 1 base and J by 5 bases, leaving 20 bases between them.

This rearrangement joins TRBV7-9 to TRBJ2-2, with D possibly matching TRBD2 (5 bases). The CDR3 has 17 residues. V lost 1 base to trimming and J lost 0 bases, with 12 bases between them. CDR1 SEHNR and CDR2 FQNEAQ come from the germline V gene (reference sequence). CDR3 protein: CASSLEKRIANTGELFF. CDR3 sequence (DNA): TGTGCCAGCAGCTTAGAAAAGCGGATCGCGAACACCGGGGAGCTGTTTTTT.

V and J are TRBV12-5 and TRBJ1-1; 8 bases agree with TRBD1. Looked up from germline, CDR1 is LGHNT and CDR2 is FRNRAP. With V trimmed by 3 bases and J by 3 bases, 6 bases remained unmatched. The CDR3 is 15 amino acids. The CDR3 region has the DNA TGTGCTAGTGGTTTAGGACAGGGAGCATACACTGAAGCTTTCTTT. Its protein is CASGLGQGAYTEAFF.

The chain recombines TRBV5-1 with TRBJ1-6, with D perhaps TRBD1 (6 bases). The germline gives CDR1 SGHRS, CDR2 YFSETQ. Deletions cut 6 bases from V and 8 bases from J, with 12 bases between. This CDR3 contains 13 residues. In nucleotides, the CDR3 is TGCGCCAGCAAGAGACAGGCGGATTCACCCCTCCACTTT. Protein product: CASKRQADSPLHF.

The rearrangement joins TRBV4-1 to TRBJ2-7; D perhaps matches TRBD2 (6 bases). With 3 bases removed from V and 0 bases from J, the gap between germline ends came to 9 bases. The CDR3 length is 14 residues. Germline V gene lookup returns CDR1 MGHRA and CDR2 YSYEKL. The CDR3 reads CASSQAGNSYEQYF. CDR3 bases: TGCGCCAGCAGCCAGGCGGGAAACTCCTACGAGCAGTACTTC.

This clone was observed a few times. The CDR3 here is CATSREIAGGVNEQFF. CDR3 DNA sequence: TGTGCCACCAGCAGAGAAATAGCGGGAGGGGTCAATGAGCAGTTCTTC. The rearrangement joins TRBV15 to TRBJ2-1; the match to TRBD2 covers 11 bases. CDR1 is LNHNV and CDR2 is YYDKDF in the germline V gene (reference sequence). V gave up 0 bases and J gave up 6 bases; unmatched junction bases: 4. The CDR3 covers 16 residues.

The gene calls are TRBV29-1 and TRBJ1-3; TRBD1 aligns across 9 bases. Germline values: CDR1 SQVTM, CDR2 ANQGSEA. V lost 5 bases to trimming and J lost 3 bases; unmatched junction nucleotides: 8. This CDR3 region has 15 residues. The chain's CDR3 is CSVLKDRGFGNTIYF. The DNA of the CDR3 is TGCAGCGTTCTTAAGGACAGGGGTTTTGGAAACACCATATATTTT.

This clone was seen just once. Within the sample, other DNA sequences also encode this same CDR3. The CDR3 bases are TGTGCCAGCAGTCTAGGACAGGGCCATCAGCCCCAGCATTTT. It codes for CASSLGQGHQPQHF. The J gene is TRBJ1-5, the V gene TRBV28; the match to TRBD1 covers 8 bases. Losses at the gene ends were 5 bases for V and 5 bases for J; bases not matched to a gene: 5. Germline CDR1 reads MDHEN; CDR2 reads SYDVKM. The length of the CDR3 is 14 residues.

This clone was counted many times. The CDR3 nucleotides are TGTGCCAGCAGTATTTCTAGCGGATCAGATACGCAGTATTTT. This translates into CASSISSGSDTQYF. The chain carries TRBV27 and TRBJ2-3; 7 bases align to TRBD2. Germline-derived CDR1 and CDR2 are MNHEY and SMNVEV (reference sequence). J lost 4 bases, V lost 5 bases, and 6 bases had no gene match. The length of the CDR3 is 14 residues.

This clone was counted between two and nine times. The V and J genes are TRBV5-1 and TRBJ2-7, with D uncertain. The CDR3 extends over 12 amino acids. V was trimmed by 5 bases and J by 2 bases, leaving 8 bases between them. Germline CDR1 is SGHRS and CDR2 is YFSETQ. Written as DNA, the CDR3 is TGCGCCAGCAGGGCGGAAGCCTACGAGCAGTACTTC. Residues: CASRAEAYEQYF.

This clone occurred once. The CDR3 region has the DNA TGTGCCAGCAGCTTAGACCGACAGGCTTCAGCTTTCTTT. Amino acid sequence: CASSLDRQASAFF. V usage is TRBV11-1 and J usage is TRBJ1-1, with D possibly TRBD1 on 6 matching bases. Germline CDR1 and CDR2: SGHAT and FQDESV (reference sequence). The CDR3 totals 13 residues. V was clipped by 1 base and J by 10 bases, with 13 bases between them.

The chain uses TRBV27 and TRBJ2-2; the D gene is possibly TRBD2 (5 bases). Per the germline V gene, CDR1 is MNHEY and CDR2 is SMNVEV (reference sequence). CDR3 length: 14 amino acids. V lost 5 bases and J lost 5, with 12 bases in between. The CDR3 sequence is CASSAWTSTGELFF. DNA of the CDR3: TGTGCCAGCAGTGCCTGGACTTCGACCGGGGAGCTGTTTTTT.

The V call is TRBV18, the J call TRBJ1-1, with a weak D call TRBD1 (5 bases). The CDR3 loop spans 12 amino acids. Trimming took off 3 bases at V and 6 bases at J, with 8 bases between the two ends. CDR1 and CDR2 from the germline V gene are KGHSH and LQKENI. The CDR3 region is CASSPEGAEAFF. Here the CDR3 DNA reads TGTGCCAGCTCACCGGAAGGGGCTGAAGCTTTCTTT.

This chain connects TRBV7-9 to TRBJ1-4; 10 bases agree with TRBD1. Germline CDR1 and CDR2: SEHNR and FQNEAQ (reference sequence). The V segment lost 5 bases and the J segment 6 bases; nucleotides outside the gene matches: 3. The CDR3 consists of 14 residues. This chain's CDR3 is CASSLGTGDEKLFF. CDR3 DNA sequence: TGTGCCAGCAGCCTCGGGACAGGGGATGAAAAACTGTTTTTT. The variable domain in full, completed from reference TRBV7-9 and TRBJ1-4, reads DTGVSQNPRHKITKRGQNVTFRCDPISEHNRLYWYRQTLGQGPEFLTYFQNEAQLEKSRLLSDRFSAERPKGSFSTLEIQRTEQGDSAMYLCASSLGTGDEKLFFGSGTQLSVL.

The chain couples TRBV29-1 to TRBJ2-7; D is uncertain. The V gene's germline CDR1 is SQVTM and CDR2 ANQGSEA. V shed 8 bases and J shed 4 bases, with 6 bases lying between them. The length of the CDR3 is 9 residues. The CDR3 DNA follows: TGCAGCCTATTTTACGAGCAGTACTTC. It encodes CSLFYEQYF.